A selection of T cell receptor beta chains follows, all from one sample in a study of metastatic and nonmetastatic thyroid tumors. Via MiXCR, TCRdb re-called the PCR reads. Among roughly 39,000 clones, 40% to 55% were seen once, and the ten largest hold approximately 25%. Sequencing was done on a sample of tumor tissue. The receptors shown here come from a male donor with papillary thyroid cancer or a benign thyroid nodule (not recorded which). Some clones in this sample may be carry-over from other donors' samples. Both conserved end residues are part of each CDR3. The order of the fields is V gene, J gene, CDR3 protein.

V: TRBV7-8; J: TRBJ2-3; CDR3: CASTLSTDTQYF
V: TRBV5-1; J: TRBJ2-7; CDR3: CASSPNGDITYEQYF
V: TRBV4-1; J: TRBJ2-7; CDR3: CASSQADRSGPYEQYF
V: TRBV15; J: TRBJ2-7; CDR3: CATSRDRGRGYEQYF
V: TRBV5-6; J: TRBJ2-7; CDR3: CASSLGLFLVYEQYF
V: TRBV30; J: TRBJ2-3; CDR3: CAWSPGGALTDTQYF
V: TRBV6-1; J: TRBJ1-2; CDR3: CASSEQGNGYTF
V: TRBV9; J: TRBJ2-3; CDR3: CASSVGSAGTDTQYF
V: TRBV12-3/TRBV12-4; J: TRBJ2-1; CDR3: CASSLTSGKNEQFF
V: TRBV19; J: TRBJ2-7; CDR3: CASTGDSPYEQYF
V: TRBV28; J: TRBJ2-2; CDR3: CASSRRRWITQTGELFF
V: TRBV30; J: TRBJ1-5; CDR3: CAWSASSNQPQHF
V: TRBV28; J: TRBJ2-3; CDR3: CASSLGAKSGTSGQDTQYF
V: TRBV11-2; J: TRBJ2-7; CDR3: CASTIGDWSYEQYF
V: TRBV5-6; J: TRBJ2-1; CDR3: CASSLVRVGGYYNEQFF
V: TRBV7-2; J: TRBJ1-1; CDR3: CASFPGQGNTEAFF
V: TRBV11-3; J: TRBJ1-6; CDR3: CASSSTGGSSPLHF
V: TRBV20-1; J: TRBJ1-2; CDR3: CSARPWSGGGGYTF
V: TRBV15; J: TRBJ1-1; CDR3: CATLNRELHTEAFF
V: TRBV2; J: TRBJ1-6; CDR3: CASSEMSSQYSPLHF
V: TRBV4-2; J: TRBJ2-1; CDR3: CASSPGGTSYNEQFF
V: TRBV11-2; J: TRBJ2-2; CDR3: CASSLDPGGELFF
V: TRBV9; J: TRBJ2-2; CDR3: CASSVGGQHTGELFF
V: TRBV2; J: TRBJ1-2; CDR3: CASSDPAYNYGYTF